The subject of this entry is one T cell receptor (beta chain). This clonotype was seen a handful of times. Its antigen remains unidentified. No base qualities exist here, and no much larger clone lies one base off it. This entry belongs to a study of patients and donors after allogeneic stem cell transplantation (dated by TCRdb to about 2020). Receptor libraries were prepared by RT-PCR. Sequencer: NextSeq 550. TCRdb passed the public sequencing reads through fastp at Q25 and MiXCR, retaining productive beta sequences. A single entry per CDR3 protein holds the most common genes and DNA from its merged rows. Within this sample are roughly 880,000 distinct CDR3 sequences, with over 15% of them counted one time only. In total, the top ten clones hold about 6% of the sample. Deletion took 6 bases off V and 7 bases off J, with a span of 16 bases between the germline ends. The CDR3 starts with the cysteine, ends with the phenylalanine, and has 14 residues. Only the CDR3 region is kept as DNA, spanning 42 bases read in frame from base 1. The germline V gene (reference sequence) provides CDR1 LNHDA and CDR2 SQIVND.

This chain is built from TRBV19 and TRBJ2-1; the D segment could be TRBD1, given 6 matching bases. The sequence derives from a human donor who was either an allogeneic HSCT recipient or a stem cell or donor lymphocyte infusion donor (not recorded which). It is not recorded whose cells these are; they may come from a transplant donor. Sequenced material: blood, either unsorted or a sorted T cell fraction (not recorded which). The CDR3: CASSSGWQGNEQFF. The DNA sequence is TGTGCCAGTAGCTCAGGTTGGCAGGGGAATGAGCAGTTCTTC.